The 10 T cell receptor beta chains in this list originate from one sample, sequenced in a study of blood T cell repertoires in COVID-19. Method: immunoSEQ multiplex PCR; TCRdb's copy keeps in-frame clones and lacks some. Among approximately 85,000 clones, 81% were seen once, and the ten largest hold around an eighth. Source material: peripheral blood. These receptors were collected from a human donor in a cohort sampled during active COVID-19.

The CDR3 region is CASSVIRGGRGKGLIYEQYF. For the CDR3, the DNA is TGCGCCAGCAGCGTGATCCGGGGGGGCAGGGGGAAAGGATTGATCTACGAGCAGTACTTC. This chain connects TRBV4-1 to TRBJ2-7, with a weak D call TRBD2 (8 bases). The CDR3 consists of 20 residues. V lost 5 bases and J 3 bases, leaving 32 bases between the germline ends. CDR1 is MGHRA, CDR2 YSYEKL, per germline.

This clone was observed a handful of times. The chain has TRBV4-2 and TRBJ1-2; a weak D match, TRBD1 (5 bases). With 1 base removed from V and 3 bases from J, the gap between germline ends came to 12 bases. Germline assignment: CDR1 LGHNA and CDR2 YNFKEQ. This CDR3 spans 15 amino acids. The CDR3 is CASSQGRAGYYGYTF. Here the CDR3 DNA reads TGTGCCAGCAGCCAAGGCCGGGCAGGGTACTATGGCTACACCTTC.

The sample holds one count of this clone. The V gene is TRBV5-6, the J gene TRBJ1-5; TRBD1 matches at 11 bases. V shed 4 bases, J shed 11 bases, and the junction held 11 bases outside the gene matches. The CDR3 sequence is 15 residues long. Germline V CDR1 and CDR2: SGHDT, YYEEEE. This chain's CDR3 is CASSRTGGERAAQHF. The DNA of the CDR3 is TGTGCCAGCAGCCGGACAGGGGGCGAGAGGGCGGCCCAGCATTTT. Complete variable domain (other parts from reference TRBV5-6 and TRBJ1-5): DAGVTQSPTHLIKTRGQQVTLRCSPKSGHDTVSWYQQALGQGPQFIFQYYEEEERQRGNFPDRFSGHQFPNYSSELNVNALLLGDSALYLCASSRTGGERAAQHFGDGTRLSIL.

CDR3 sequence: CASSIVGSGTDTQYF. The DNA of the CDR3 is TGTGCCAGTAGTATAGTTGGGAGCGGCACAGATACGCAGTATTTT. The chain links TRBV19 to TRBJ2-3; maybe TRBD2 (5 bases). The CDR3 spans 15 residues. Germline V CDR1 and CDR2: LNHDA, SQIVND (reference sequence). Trimming pared 1 base from V and 1 base from J, leaving 9 bases between.

This clone was counted a few times. This chain uses TRBV18 with TRBJ1-5; tentative D call: TRBD1 (5 bases). Germline loops: CDR1 KGHSH, CDR2 LQKENI. The CDR3 spans 13 residues. V gave up 3 bases and J gave up 6 bases, with 9 bases separating them. The CDR3 bases are TGTGCCAGCTCACCCCGAGACAGTCAGCCCCAGCATTTT. It yields the protein CASSPRDSQPQHF. Variable domain in full (rest from reference TRBV18 and TRBJ1-5): NAGVMQNPRHLVRRRGQEARLRCSPMKGHSHVYWYRQLPEEGLKFMVYLQKENIIDESGMPKERFSAEFPKEGPSILRIQQVVRGDSAAYFCASSPRDSQPQHFGDGTRLSIL.

J is TRBJ2-7 and V is TRBV2; D is possibly TRBD2 (5 bases). CDR1 and CDR2 (germline): SNHLY, FYNNEI. CDR3 length: 13 amino acids. Trimming took off 3 bases at V and 4 bases at J, with 10 bases between the two ends. As DNA, the CDR3 is TGTGCCAGCAGTGACAGAAGGGAGTACGAGCAGTACTTC. It is translated as CASSDRREYEQYF.

The table lists this clone with a count of one. The V and J genes are TRBV5-1 and TRBJ2-7; D is perhaps TRBD1 (6 bases). CDR3 length: 13 residues. Germline V gives CDR1 SGHRS, CDR2 YFSETQ. V lost 4 bases to trimming and J lost 3 bases, with 11 bases between them. Here the CDR3 DNA reads TGCGCCAGCAGCCCGACAGGTAACTACGAGCAGTACTTC. This gives the protein CASSPTGNYEQYF.

CDR3 coding DNA: TGTGCCAGCAGCCCGACCGGGACAGGGTCTCCCTACGAGCAGTACTTC. It codes for CASSPTGTGSPYEQYF. The rearrangement uses TRBV7-3 and TRBJ2-7; 9 nucleotides agree with TRBD1. The germline gives CDR1 SGHTA, CDR2 FQGTGA. Trimming removed 5 bases from V and 2 bases from J; junction bases left unmatched: 10. This CDR3 contains 16 residues. Full variable domain (outside the CDR3, taken from reference TRBV7-3 and TRBJ2-7): GAGVSQTPSNKVTEKGKYVELRCDPISGHTALYWYRQSLGQGPEFLIYFQGTGAADDSGLPNDRFFAVRPEGSVSTLKIQRTERGDSAVYLCASSPTGTGSPYEQYFGPGTRLTVT.

This clone was found once. V and J are TRBV9 and TRBJ1-2, with TRBD1 identical over 9 bases. The germline V gene has CDR1 SGDLS and CDR2 YYNGEE. V shed 4 bases, J shed 8 bases, and the junction held 6 bases outside the gene matches. The CDR3 is made up of 13 amino acids. The CDR3 nucleotides are TGTGCCAGCAGCCAAACAGGGGGCTGGGGCTACACCTTC. Translation gives CASSQTGGWGYTF.

This chain joins TRBV6-6 and TRBJ2-7; the match to TRBD2 covers 7 bases. Germline V gene sequence: CDR1 MNHNY, CDR2 SVGAGI (reference sequence). Trimming cost V 6 bases and J 0 bases; bases outside gene matches: 11. This CDR3 spans 16 amino acids. The CDR3 region has the DNA TGTGCCAGCAGGGCCCCTCTTGCGGGGGTCTCCTACGAGCAGTACTTC. Translating gives CASRAPLAGVSYEQYF.